Listed below are T cell receptor beta chains from one sample, sequenced in a study of blood T cell repertoires in COVID-19. The assay was immunoSEQ multiplex PCR, and TCRdb's table has in-frame clones only and misses some. The sample yields some 150,000 clones, under 85% seen once. The sample consisted of peripheral blood. The receptor source for this set is a human donor in a cohort sampled during active COVID-19. The CDR3 runs from the conserved cysteine through the conserved F or W. The D gene is left open where the match is weak. Rows give clone size only sometimes, using once, few, many, or a class for an expanded clone.

v_gene	d_gene	abundance	j_gene	CDR3nt	CDR3aa
TRBV19	TRBD2	-	TRBJ2-1	TGTGCCAGTAGGGGGACTAGCGTACTCAATGAGCAGTTCTTC	CASRGTSVLNEQFF
TRBV19	TRBD1	-	TRBJ1-1	TGTGCCAGTAGTATGGTCGGCAGGGGGCTTAAGAACACTGAAGCTTTCTTT	CASSMVGRGLKNTEAFF
TRBV29-1	-	-	TRBJ2-3	TGCAGCGTTGTTTGGGCAGGGGAGGGGACAGATACGCAGTATTTT	CSVVWAGEGTDTQYF
TRBV5-1	TRBD2	-	TRBJ2-5	TGCGCCAGCAGCTGGGGACTAGCGGGGGAAGAGACCCAGTACTTC	CASSWGLAGEETQYF
TRBV3-1/TRBV3-2	TRBD1	-	TRBJ2-7	TGTGCCAGCAGCCTACAGGGGCCAGCCTACGAGCAGTACTTC	CASSLQGPAYEQYF
TRBV27	-	-	TRBJ1-6	TGTGCCAGCAGTGCCATCAGGGGAAGGGGTAATTCACCCCTCCACTTT	CASSAIRGRGNSPLHF
TRBV6-5	TRBD2	-	TRBJ2-5	TGTGCCAGCAGCCGAAGCGGGGGGGAAGTGGAGACCCAGTACTTC	CASSRSGGEVETQYF
TRBV5-6	-	once	TRBJ2-7	TGTGCCAGCAGCTTGGGGGCCCATTACGAGCAGTACTTC	CASSLGAHYEQYF
TRBV18	-	once	TRBJ2-1	TGTGCCAGCTCACCGCAGGGGAGATCCTACAATGAGCAGTTCTTC	CASSPQGRSYNEQFF
TRBV12-2	-	-	TRBJ1-1	TGTGCAAGTCGCTTAGCGTTAAGGCGCAGGGAAAGGCGGAACACTGAAGCTTTCTTT	CASRLALRRRERRNTEAFF
TRBV7-2	TRBD2	-	TRBJ2-5	TGTGCCAGCAGCTTAGAGGGTAGCGGGAGTTACCAAGAGACCCAGTACTTC	CASSLEGSGSYQETQYF
TRBV6-1	-	-	TRBJ1-5	TGTGCCAGCAGTGAAGTGTCAGGTCGCAATCAGCCCCAGCATTTT	CASSEVSGRNQPQHF
TRBV18	-	-	TRBJ2-5	TGTGCCAGCTCTCCCACCCGGGAGACCCAGTACTTC	CASSPTRETQYF
TRBV27	TRBD1	-	TRBJ2-1	TGTGCCAGCAGTACAACGCGTGCCGGGACAGGAAGAAATGAGCAGTTCTTC	CASSTTRAGTGRNEQFF
TRBV4-3	TRBD1	once	TRBJ2-7	TGCGCCAGCAGCCAAGATATTCAGGGACAGGGTGGTAGCCACAGGTACGAGCAGTACTTC	CASSQDIQGQGGSHRYEQYF
TRBV7-2	TRBD1	-	TRBJ2-3	TGTGCCAGCAGCAAGGGGGCTTATACAGATACGCAGTATTTT	CASSKGAYTDTQYF
TRBV4-3	-	few	TRBJ2-2	TGCGCCAGCAGCGAATTGGGGGGTAGGGCCGGGGAGCTGTTTTTT	CASSELGGRAGELFF
TRBV11-2	-	-	TRBJ2-1	TGTGCCAGCAGCTTGAGGCGGCTCAATGAGCAGTTCTTC	CASSLRRLNEQFF
TRBV12-3/TRBV12-4	-	-	TRBJ1-1	TGTGCCAGCAGTTTAGTCCAGGCCCTTGAAGCTTTCTTT	CASSLVQALEAFF
TRBV6-5	-	-	TRBJ2-1	TGTGCCAGCAGCATTCGGGTTGCCTACAATGAGCAGTTCTTC	CASSIRVAYNEQFF
TRBV10-2	-	-	TRBJ1-2	TGCGCCAGCAGTGAAAAGGCCGGGGTTAGCCCTTATGGCTACACCTTC	CASSEKAGVSPYGYTF
TRBV6-5	TRBD1	-	TRBJ2-5	TGTGCCAGCAGAGGGCCGGGACAGGGGGCCGAGACCCAGTACTTC	CASRGPGQGAETQYF
TRBV18	TRBD2	-	TRBJ2-1	TGTGCCAGCTCACCACGCAAGCTAGCGGGGAAAGACAATGAGCAGTTCTTC	CASSPRKLAGKDNEQFF
TRBV3-1/TRBV3-2	-	once	TRBJ1-4	TGTGCCAGCAGCCCCGGGGAGGCGGTAAAACTGTTTTTT	CASSPGEAVKLFF
TRBV19	-	few	TRBJ1-1	TGTGCCAGTAGTATTCGTACAGCGGGACTTACGGGAACTGAAGCTTTCTTT	CASSIRTAGLTGTEAFF
TRBV23-1	TRBD1	-	TRBJ2-1	TGCGCCGGGGAGAGGCGACAGGGGGAAAGGGGCTCCTACAATGAGCAGTTCTTC	CAGERRQGERGSYNEQFF
TRBV5-6	-	once	TRBJ2-2	TGTGCCAGCAGCTTTAACGGGGAGCTGTTTTTT	CASSFNGELFF
TRBV29-1	TRBD1	-	TRBJ2-5	TGCAGCGTCGTACACCACAGGGGGCAAGAGACCCAGTACTTC	CSVVHHRGQETQYF
TRBV9	TRBD2	-	TRBJ2-3	TGTGCCAGCAGCGTAGATCCGCGGGGGGGCAGGGATACGCAGTATTTT	CASSVDPRGGRDTQYF
TRBV19	TRBD1	-	TRBJ1-1	TGTGCCAGTAGTACGAGCGGACAGGGGTATACTGAAGCTTTCTTT	CASSTSGQGYTEAFF
TRBV11-3	TRBD1	-	TRBJ2-4	TGTGCCAGCAGCTTAGCCCTGGGACAGGGGGAAAACATTCAGTACTTC	CASSLALGQGENIQYF
TRBV6-5	TRBD1	-	TRBJ2-5	TGTGCCAGCAGGCGGGACAGGCTGCAAGAGACCCAGTACTTC	CASRRDRLQETQYF
TRBV9	TRBD2	-	TRBJ2-1	TGTGCCAGCAGCGTAGCGGGACTAGACTACAATGAGCAGTTCTTC	CASSVAGLDYNEQFF
TRBV5-6	TRBD2	-	TRBJ2-5	TGTGCCAGCGGACTAGGGCAGAAAGAGACCCAGTACTTC	CASGLGQKETQYF
TRBV30	-	once	TRBJ1-4	TGTGCCTGGGGCGCGAGGCTAGGTGAAAAACTGTTTTTT	CAWGARLGEKLFF
TRBV12-3/TRBV12-4	-	-	TRBJ1-2	TGTGCCAGCAGTACGGACAGTTACTATGGCTACACCTTC	CASSTDSYYGYTF
TRBV7-2	TRBD1	-	TRBJ1-1	TGTGCCAGCAGCGTTAGGTGGACAGGGGGTTTGGTGAACACTGAAGCTTTCTTT	CASSVRWTGGLVNTEAFF
TRBV7-3	TRBD1	once	TRBJ1-1	TGTGCCAGCAAAAGGGGGCCGAACACTGAAGCTTTCTTT	CASKRGPNTEAFF
TRBV19	-	-	TRBJ2-5	TGTGCCAGTAGTGCAATGAGGGAGACCCAGTACTTC	CASSAMRETQYF
TRBV5-4	TRBD2	-	TRBJ2-5	TGTGCCAGCAGCCCAGCGGGTCTGCGGGGGAACCAAGAGACCCAGTACTTC	CASSPAGLRGNQETQYF